These 8 T cell receptor beta chains share one sample of origin, sequenced in a study of OX40 agonist ivuxolimab in advanced cancers. Library prep was done by the immunoSEQ multiplex PCR assay. As stored in TCRdb, this immuneACCESS dataset retains in-frame rearrangements with V and J assigned. A fraction of the clones does not appear; measured against another copy, unresolved V genes explain less than half of the discrepancy, and the remainder lacks a known reason. Present in this sample are about 46,000 clones, about nine tenths of which were seen just once. Roughly 10% of the sample lies in the top ten. The material sequenced was CD4+ or CD8+ T cells sorted from blood, taken in a trial of the OX40 agonist ivuxolimab. All receptors come from an adult with an advanced solid tumor such as melanoma, head and neck, liver or kidney cancer.

CDR3 nucleotides: TGCGCCAGCAGCCAAGAATCGGGACTGTCCTACGAGCAGTACTTC. Translation gives CASSQESGLSYEQYF. This chain links TRBV4-3 with TRBJ2-7; a weak D match, TRBD2 (6 bases). The V gene lost 0 bases and the J gene lost 1 base, with 10 bases spanning the gap. This CDR3 has 15 amino acids. Germline V gives CDR1 LGHNA, CDR2 YSLEER.

This sequence joins TRBV19 and TRBJ2-7, with unresolved D. Germline CDR1 LNHDA, CDR2 SQIVND (reference sequence). The CDR3 is made up of 14 amino acids. With 1 base removed from V and 0 bases from J, the gap between germline ends came to 7 bases. CDR3 in DNA: TGTGCCAGTAGTATAGGCGGCAGCTCCTACGAGCAGTACTTC. Its protein is CASSIGGSSYEQYF.

The V gene is TRBV4-3, the J gene TRBJ1-2; TRBD1 matches 7 bases. The V gene end was trimmed by 3 bases and the J gene end by 2 bases; junction bases not matched to a gene: 21. This CDR3 spans 20 amino acids. CDR1 LGHNA and CDR2 YSLEER come from the germline V gene. CDR3 DNA: TGCGCCAGCAGCCACGAACAATTCAGCGCACAGGGGTTTATCAACTATGGCTACACCTTC. It encodes CASSHEQFSAQGFINYGYTF.

In nucleotides, the CDR3 is TGTGCCAGCAGCTTAGCGATCCTAGCGGGGGCTAGCACAGATACGCAGTATTTT. Translating it yields CASSLAILAGASTDTQYF. V gene TRBV7-6 combines with J gene TRBJ2-3, with TRBD2 matching 10 bases. The J segment lost 0 bases and the V segment lost 0 bases, leaving 6 bases of the junction unmatched. From germline, CDR1 is SGHVS and CDR2 FNYEAQ. The CDR3 contains 18 residues.

The chain carries TRBV28 and TRBJ1-5, with D possibly matching TRBD1 (6 bases). V was clipped by 6 bases and J by 7 bases, with 16 bases between them. Germline values: CDR1 MDHEN, CDR2 SYDVKM. The CDR3 contains 14 residues. This CDR3 is CASSPLGQGQPQHF. CDR3 nucleotide sequence: TGTGCCAGCAGCCCTTTGGGACAAGGACAGCCCCAGCATTTT.

The V and J genes are TRBV5-1 and TRBJ1-1; TRBD1 aligns across 7 bases. Per the germline V gene, CDR1 is SGHRS and CDR2 is YFSETQ. CDR3 length: 14 amino acids. J gave up 8 bases and V 0 bases, and 7 bases lay outside the gene matches. Here the CDR3 reads CASSLVDRDNEAFF. CDR3 nucleotide sequence: TGCGCCAGCAGCTTGGTAGACAGGGACAACGAAGCTTTCTTT.

The gene calls are TRBV7-9 and TRBJ2-7, with TRBD2 as a possible D gene (7 bases). This CDR3 spans 16 amino acids. V lost 1 base and J lost 2, with 15 bases in between. The V gene's germline CDR1 is SEHNR and CDR2 FQNEAQ (reference sequence). CDR3 nucleotides: TGTGCCAGCAGCTTAGTCGGAGGGGGACTACCCTACGAGCAGTACTTC. It specifies CASSLVGGGLPYEQYF.

The chain joins TRBV2 to TRBJ1-3; the D gene is possibly TRBD1 (5 bases). Germline CDR1 is SNHLY and CDR2 is FYNNEI. V dropped 7 bases and J dropped 0 bases, with 13 bases sitting between them. The CDR3 has 15 amino acids. CDR3 nucleotide sequence: TGTGCCAGCATAGAAGACAGCAACTCTGGAAACACCATATATTTT. It encodes CASIEDSNSGNTIYF.